This TCR beta chain was sequenced during a study of cytomegalovirus exposure and HLA in healthy donors. The wider study: Out of 398 genotyped donors, about 80% belonged to the Caucasian-associated ancestry cluster.

Study results and caveats: A link between a missense DCLRE1C variant and TCR beta V- and J-gene trimming emerged from a later analysis.

The V and J ends lost 9 bases and 8 bases respectively, with 19 bases between them. Germline V gene data show CDR1 as LNHDA and CDR2 as SQIVND (reference sequence). The CDR3 length is 14 residues. With 60 Vbeta and 13 Jbeta primers, the PCR was carried out. Assay: immunoSEQ multiplex PCR; the TCRdb copy retains only in-frame clones and omits some. The sample includes 55,000 to 70,000 clones, 80% of them seen just once. In the case of this clone: The antigen is not known.

Sequenced input: PBMCs. This clonotype was sampled from a male donor in good health and CMV-seronegative. This sequence joins TRBV19 and TRBJ1-4; D is ambiguous. In nucleotides, the CDR3 is TGTGCCAGCAGAACCCGGGAGTTGCCCGAAAAACTGTTTTTT. Protein product: CASRTRELPEKLFF.